Below, 17 T cell receptor beta chains from the same sample are listed, as sequenced in a study of a mutant IDH1 vaccine in newly diagnosed glioma. For these TCRs, the target antigens are not known. The time point was: week 5, during vaccination. What each vaccine dose contained was 300 ug of mutant IDH1 20-mer peptide, accompanied by topical imiquimod. Sequencing was performed with immunoSEQ multiplex PCR; in TCRdb, only in-frame clones are kept and a portion is missing. The sample yields fewer than 35,000 clones, roughly three fifths seen once. Sequenced material: PBMCs, taken from a glioma patient whose treatment included an IDH1 peptide vaccine. Source of these receptors: a woman between 18 and 29 years old with glioma.

This clone was seen more than once but under ten times. The CDR3 spells CAWSYTRNNEQFF. CDR3 DNA sequence: TGTGCCTGGAGCTACACCAGAAACAATGAGCAGTTCTTC. V is TRBV30 and J is TRBJ2-1; D ambiguous. The CDR3 is made up of 13 amino acids. V lost 3 bases to trimming and J lost 5 bases, with 11 bases between them. The germline CDR1 and CDR2 sequences are GTSNPN and SVGIG (reference sequence).

This clone was seen a few times. V and J are TRBV4-2 and TRBJ2-4; 9 bases map to TRBD1. The CDR3 runs to 17 residues. The J segment lost 8 bases and the V segment lost 1 base, leaving 12 bases of the junction unmatched. Germline V gene sequence: CDR1 LGHNA, CDR2 YNFKEQ. The CDR3 spells CASSQALLNRGPYIQYF. The DNA of the CDR3 is TGTGCCAGCAGCCAAGCCCTATTAAACAGGGGGCCGTACATTCAGTACTTC.

This clone was recorded at least ten times. The rearrangement links TRBV28 to TRBJ1-5; D remains unclear. Germline CDR1 MDHEN, CDR2 SYDVKM. The CDR3 totals 12 residues. V gave up 7 bases and J gave up 8 bases, with 12 bases separating them. The chain's CDR3 is CASNLLGEPQHF. The DNA of the CDR3 is TGTGCCAGCAACCTCCTCGGGGAGCCCCAGCATTTT.

This chain connects TRBV6-6 to TRBJ2-6; D is perhaps TRBD2 (5 bases). This CDR3 has 15 residues. The germline V and J ends were trimmed by 5 bases and 2 bases, with 10 bases remaining between them. Per germline, CDR1 MNHNY and CDR2 SVGAGI (reference sequence). The CDR3 DNA is TGTGCCAGCAGTGCAGAGGGAACTGGGGCCAACGTCCTGACTTTC. Its protein is CASSAEGTGANVLTF.

V is TRBV7-3 and J is TRBJ2-1; TRBD1 agrees at 11 bases. The trim removed 4 bases at V and 9 bases at J, leaving 8 bases unmatched. Germline lookup yields CDR1 SGHTA and CDR2 FQGTGA. This CDR3 comprises 15 residues. CDR3 amino acids: CASSSLGTGGGEQFF. DNA for the CDR3: TGTGCCAGCAGCTCCCTTGGGACAGGGGGGGGTGAGCAGTTCTTC.

CDR3 sequence (DNA): TGTGCCAGCAGATCTGGATCTAGCGGGGGCTACGAGCAGTACTTC. This codes for CASRSGSSGGYEQYF. The chain employs TRBV6-1 and TRBJ2-7, with 10 bases matching TRBD2. Germline loops: CDR1 MNHNS, CDR2 SASEGT. CDR3 size: 15 residues. Trimming took 6 bases from V and 3 from J; bases not matched to a gene: 8.

The chain employs TRBV6-5 and TRBJ1-3, with 7 positions matching TRBD1. J lost 4 bases, V lost 7 bases, and 10 bases had no gene match. The germline CDR1 and CDR2 sequences are MNHEY and SVGAGI. CDR3 length: 15 amino acids. CDR3 in DNA: TGTGCCAGCAAAGAAGACAGGGTGGAGGGAAACACCATATATTTT. Its translation: CASKEDRVEGNTIYF.

The chain joins TRBV20-1 to TRBJ2-1; D gene ambiguous. The CDR3 has 11 residues. The V end lost 0 bases, the J end lost 4 bases, and 1 base lay between the germline ends. Germline V gene sequence: CDR1 DFQATT, CDR2 SNEGSKA (reference sequence). This chain's CDR3 is CSAREYNEQFF. The CDR3 bases are TGCAGTGCTAGAGAGTACAATGAGCAGTTCTTC.

The chain is built from TRBV5-3 and TRBJ2-4; D not resolved. TRBV5-3 is an ORF, and what it does is uncertain. Trimming cost V 1 base and J 2 bases, with 7 bases left between them. The CDR3 is 14 amino acids. As DNA, the CDR3 is TGTGCCAGAAGCTTGAACCGAACCAAAAACATTCAGTACTTC. Protein sequence: CARSLNRTKNIQYF.

The chain links TRBV29-1 to TRBJ2-2; no clear D. Looked up from germline, CDR1 is SQVTM and CDR2 is ANQGSEA. There are 13 residues in the CDR3. V was pared by 5 bases and J by 4 bases, with 11 bases between. Here the CDR3 DNA reads TGCAGCGTTAGGCCTATGGGCACCGGGGAGCTGTTTTTT. Translated, it gives CSVRPMGTGELFF.

V gene TRBV7-9 combines with J gene TRBJ2-3; 7 nucleotides agree with TRBD1. V lost 6 bases to trimming and J lost 2 bases; unmatched junction nucleotides: 8. CDR1 and CDR2 (germline): SEHNR, FQNEAQ (reference sequence). The CDR3 is made up of 15 amino acids. Here the CDR3 reads CASSLQGTNTDTQYF. The CDR3 nucleotides read TGTGCCAGCAGTTTACAGGGGACCAACACAGATACGCAGTATTTT.

This sequence joins TRBV11-3 and TRBJ1-3; possible D gene TRBD1, 5 bases. The ends were cut back, 4 bases at V and 0 bases at J, with 13 bases in the middle. Germline V gene lookup returns CDR1 SGHNT and CDR2 YENEEA. The CDR3 is made up of 16 amino acids. This CDR3 is CASSSLAGGSGNTIYF. The DNA of the CDR3 is TGTGCCAGCAGCTCCTTGGCTGGGGGCTCTGGAAACACCATATATTTT.

V usage is TRBV28 and J usage is TRBJ2-1; D unclear. Trimming stripped 1 base from V and 13 bases from J, with 11 bases between. Germline V gives CDR1 MDHEN, CDR2 SYDVKM. This CDR3 region has 12 residues. The CDR3 DNA reads TGTGCCAGCAGTTTATCCAGGACGGTACAGTTCTTC. Translating gives CASSLSRTVQFF.

The rearrangement joins TRBV7-9 to TRBJ1-3; 8 bases fit TRBD1. This CDR3 region has 14 residues. V gave up 5 bases and J gave up 8 bases; unmatched junction bases: 8. From germline, CDR1 is SEHNR and CDR2 FQNEAQ (reference sequence). In DNA, the CDR3 is TGTGCCAGCAGCCAGGACAGGGCCCAGGACACCATATATTTT. Protein sequence: CASSQDRAQDTIYF.

The J gene is TRBJ1-4, the V gene TRBV7-9, with D unresolved. Germline CDR1 is SEHNR and CDR2 is FQNEAQ (reference sequence). The CDR3 has 15 amino acids. V was trimmed by 5 bases and J by 3 bases, leaving 13 bases between them. The CDR3 coding sequence is TGTGCCAGCAGCCCCGTAGGTCAGGCTAATGAAAAACTGTTTTTT. Its translation is CASSPVGQANEKLFF.

The V gene is TRBV19, the J gene TRBJ1-1; 7 nucleotides match TRBD1. The ends lost 4 bases at V and 4 bases at J; junction bases unmatched: 6. This CDR3 contains 14 residues. Germline CDR1 reads LNHDA; CDR2 reads SQIVND (reference sequence). Here the CDR3 reads CASSTHYRGTEAFF. Here the CDR3 DNA reads TGTGCCAGTAGTACCCATTACAGGGGCACTGAAGCTTTCTTT.

V gene TRBV5-8 combines with J gene TRBJ2-5, with D possibly TRBD2 on 5 matching bases. Germline CDR1 is SGHTS and CDR2 is YDEGEE. Trimming took 1 base from V and 3 from J, leaving 25 bases between them. The CDR3 contains 19 residues. The CDR3 region has the DNA TGTGCCAGCAGCTTGAAGGTCTTCTTGCAAGCTAGCCCCAAAGAGACCCAGTACTTC. This encodes CASSLKVFLQASPKETQYF. The full variable domain, completed using reference TRBV5-8 and TRBJ2-5, is EAGVTQSPTHLIKTRGQQATLRCSPISGHTSVYWYQQALGLGLQFLLWYDEGEERNRGNFPPRFSGRQFPNYSSELNVNALELEDSALYLCASSLKVFLQASPKETQYFGPGTRLLVL.